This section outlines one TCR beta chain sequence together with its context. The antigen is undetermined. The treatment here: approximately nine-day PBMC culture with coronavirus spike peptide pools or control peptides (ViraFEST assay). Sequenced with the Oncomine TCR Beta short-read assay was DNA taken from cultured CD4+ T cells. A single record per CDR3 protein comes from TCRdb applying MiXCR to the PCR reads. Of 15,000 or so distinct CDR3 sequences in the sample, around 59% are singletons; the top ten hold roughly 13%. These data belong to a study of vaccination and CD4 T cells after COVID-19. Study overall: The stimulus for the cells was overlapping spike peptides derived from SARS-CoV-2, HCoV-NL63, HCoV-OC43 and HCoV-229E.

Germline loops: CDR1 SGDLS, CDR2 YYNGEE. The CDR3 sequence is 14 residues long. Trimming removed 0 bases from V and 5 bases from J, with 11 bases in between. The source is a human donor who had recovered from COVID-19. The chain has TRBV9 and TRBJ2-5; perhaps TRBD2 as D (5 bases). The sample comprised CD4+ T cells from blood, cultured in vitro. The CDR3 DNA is TGTGCCAGCAGCGTAGGGGTTAGAGGGGAGACCCAGTACTTC. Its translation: CASSVGVRGETQYF.